Listed below are T cell receptor beta chains from one sample, sequenced in a study of cytomegalovirus exposure and HLA in healthy donors. This table comes from immunoSEQ multiplex PCR, and its TCRdb copy is limited to in-frame clones, with some not included. This sample yields roughly 230,000 clones, of which around 80% are seen a single time; approximately 0.47% belongs to the top ten. The sequencing input was PBMCs. All receptors come from a boy younger than 18 in good health and CMV-seronegative. Each CDR3 is given with its conserved first and last residue. The order of the fields is J gene, D gene, V gene, clone size, CDR3 length, CDR3 DNA, CDR3 protein. The D gene is left open where the match is weak. Expanded clones get a size class; other rows say once, few or many, or leave the size out.

TRBJ2-7,TRBD1,TRBV19,NA,14,TGTGCCAGTGTAGGGACAGGGGATGCCTACGAGCAGTACTTC,CASVGTGDAYEQYF
TRBJ1-5,TRBD1,TRBV9,NA,15,TGTGCCAGCAGCGACGGGACAGGGCGGAATCAGCCCCAGCATTTT,CASSDGTGRNQPQHF
TRBJ1-1,TRBD1,TRBV6-5,NA,14,TGTGCCAGCAGGGAAAGACAGGGGATAGCTGAAGCTTTCTTT,CASRERQGIAEAFF
TRBJ2-2,NA,TRBV6-5,NA,13,TGTGCCAGCAGTTACTTGAGGACCGGGGAGCTGTTTTTT,CASSYLRTGELFF
TRBJ1-5,NA,TRBV6-5,NA,13,TGTGCCAGCAGTCCCCAGTATGATCAGCCCCAGCATTTT,CASSPQYDQPQHF
TRBJ2-5,NA,TRBV11-2,NA,14,TGTGCCAGCAGCTTCAGGGGCACTCAAGAGACCCAGTACTTC,CASSFRGTQETQYF
TRBJ1-1,TRBD1,TRBV5-1,NA,14,TGCGCCAGCAGCTTACAGGGGGCCGACACTGAAGCTTTCTTT,CASSLQGADTEAFF
TRBJ2-7,NA,TRBV7-9,NA,15,TGTGCCAGCAGCTTTGCGGTAAGCCCGACCTACGAGCAGTACTTC,CASSFAVSPTYEQYF
TRBJ2-2,TRBD1,TRBV5-4,NA,16,TGTGCCAGCAGCTCCAAGACAGGGGCGACCACCGGGGAGCTGTTTTTT,CASSSKTGATTGELFF
TRBJ2-7,NA,TRBV5-1,once,13,TGCGCCAGCTGGGACTCTGGCGTCGACGAGCAGTACTTC,CASWDSGVDEQYF
TRBJ2-7,NA,TRBV9,few,14,TGTGCCAGCAGCGGGAGGGGGGGTCTTCGCGAGCAGTACTTC,CASSGRGGLREQYF